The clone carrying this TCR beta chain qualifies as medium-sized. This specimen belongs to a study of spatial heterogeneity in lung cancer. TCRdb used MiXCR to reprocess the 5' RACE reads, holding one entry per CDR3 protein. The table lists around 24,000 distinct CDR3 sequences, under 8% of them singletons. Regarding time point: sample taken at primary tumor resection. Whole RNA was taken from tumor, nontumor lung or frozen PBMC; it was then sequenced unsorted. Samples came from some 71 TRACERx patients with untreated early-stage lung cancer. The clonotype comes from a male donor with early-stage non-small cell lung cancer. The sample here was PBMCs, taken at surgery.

The CDR3 sequence is CASSSGWQETQYF. The DNA for the CDR3 is TGTGCCAGCAGTTCGGGGTGGCAGGAGACCCAGTACTTC. The rearrangement links TRBV27 to TRBJ2-5; perhaps TRBD2 as D (5 bases). Trimming removed 4 bases at V and 5 bases at J, with 11 bases between. Looked up from germline, CDR1 is MNHEY and CDR2 is SMNVEV (reference sequence). This CDR3 comprises 13 residues.